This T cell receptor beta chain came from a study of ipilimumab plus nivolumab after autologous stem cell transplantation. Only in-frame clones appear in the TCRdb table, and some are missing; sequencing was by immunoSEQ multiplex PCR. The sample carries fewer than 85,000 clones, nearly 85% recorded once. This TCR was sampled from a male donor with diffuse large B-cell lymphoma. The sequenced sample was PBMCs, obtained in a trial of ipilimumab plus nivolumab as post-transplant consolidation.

The CDR3 here is CASSSIRGLGGYTF. The CDR3 nucleotides read TGTGCCAGCAGCTCGATTAGGGGCCTCGGGGGCTACACCTTC. The chain carries TRBV5-5 and TRBJ1-2; D is possibly TRBD1 (5 bases). The germline V gene encodes CDR1 SGHKS and CDR2 YYEKEE (reference sequence). Trimming shortened V by 3 bases and J by 8 bases, and 17 bases separated the two germline ends. This CDR3 is 14 amino acids long.